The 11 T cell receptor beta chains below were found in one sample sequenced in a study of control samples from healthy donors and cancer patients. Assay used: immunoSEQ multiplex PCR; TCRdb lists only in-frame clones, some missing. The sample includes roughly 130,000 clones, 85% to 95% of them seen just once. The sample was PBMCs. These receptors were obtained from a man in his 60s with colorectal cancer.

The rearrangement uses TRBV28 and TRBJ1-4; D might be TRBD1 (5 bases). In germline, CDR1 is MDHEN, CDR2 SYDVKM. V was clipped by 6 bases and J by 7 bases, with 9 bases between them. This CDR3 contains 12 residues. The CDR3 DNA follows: TGTGCCAGCAGGGGGCAGGTTGAAAAACTGTTTTTT. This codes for CASRGQVEKLFF.

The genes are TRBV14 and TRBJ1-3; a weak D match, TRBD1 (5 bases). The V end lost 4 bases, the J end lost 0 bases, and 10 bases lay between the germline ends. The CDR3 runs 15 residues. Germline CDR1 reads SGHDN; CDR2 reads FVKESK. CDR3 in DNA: TGTGCCAGCAGCCGGGACGTGAGCTCTGGAAACACCATATATTTT. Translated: CASSRDVSSGNTIYF.

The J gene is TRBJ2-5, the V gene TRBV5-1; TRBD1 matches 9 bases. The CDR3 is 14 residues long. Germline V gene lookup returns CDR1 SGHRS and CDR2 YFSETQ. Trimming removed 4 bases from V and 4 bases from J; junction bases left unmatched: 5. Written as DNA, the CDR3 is TGCGCCAGCAGCGAGGGGACAGGGACAGAGACCCAGTACTTC. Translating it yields CASSEGTGTETQYF.

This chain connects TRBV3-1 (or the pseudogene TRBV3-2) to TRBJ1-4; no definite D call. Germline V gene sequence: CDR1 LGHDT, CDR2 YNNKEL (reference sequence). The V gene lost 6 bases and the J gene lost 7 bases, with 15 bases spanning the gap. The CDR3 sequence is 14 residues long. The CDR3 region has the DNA TGTGCCAGCAGACTAGAACGGGCGGGTGAAAAACTGTTTTTT. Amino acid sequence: CASRLERAGEKLFF.

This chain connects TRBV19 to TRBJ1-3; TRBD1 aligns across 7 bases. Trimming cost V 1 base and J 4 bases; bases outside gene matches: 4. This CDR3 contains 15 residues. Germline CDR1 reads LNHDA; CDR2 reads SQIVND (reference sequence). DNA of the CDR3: TGTGCCAGTAGTATAGCAGGGGGACCGGGAAACACCATATATTTT. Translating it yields CASSIAGGPGNTIYF.

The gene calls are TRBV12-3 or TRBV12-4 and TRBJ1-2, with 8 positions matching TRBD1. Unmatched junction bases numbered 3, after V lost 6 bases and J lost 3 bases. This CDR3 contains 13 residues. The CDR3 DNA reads TGTGCCAGCAGCGCGGACAGGGACTATGGCTACACCTTC. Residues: CASSADRDYGYTF.

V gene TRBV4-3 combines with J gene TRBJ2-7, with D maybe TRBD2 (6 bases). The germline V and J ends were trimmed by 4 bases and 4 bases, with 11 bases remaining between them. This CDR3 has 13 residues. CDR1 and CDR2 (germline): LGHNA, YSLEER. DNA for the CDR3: TGCGCCAGCAGCCTTCGACGGGGGTACGAGCAGTACTTC. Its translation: CASSLRRGYEQYF.

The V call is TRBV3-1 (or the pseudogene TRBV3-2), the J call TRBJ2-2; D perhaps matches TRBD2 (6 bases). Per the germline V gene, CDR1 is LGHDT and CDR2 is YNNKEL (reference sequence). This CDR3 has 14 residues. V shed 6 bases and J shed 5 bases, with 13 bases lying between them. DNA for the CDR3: TGTGCCAGCAGTGTATTCCGGGGGACCGGGGAGCTGTTTTTT. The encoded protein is CASSVFRGTGELFF.

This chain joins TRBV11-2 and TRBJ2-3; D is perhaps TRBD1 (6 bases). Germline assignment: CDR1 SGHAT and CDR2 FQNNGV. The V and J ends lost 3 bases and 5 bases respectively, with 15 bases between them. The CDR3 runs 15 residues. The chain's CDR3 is CASSFLGQGLDTQYF. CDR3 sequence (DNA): TGTGCCAGCAGCTTCTTAGGGCAGGGGTTAGATACGCAGTATTTT.

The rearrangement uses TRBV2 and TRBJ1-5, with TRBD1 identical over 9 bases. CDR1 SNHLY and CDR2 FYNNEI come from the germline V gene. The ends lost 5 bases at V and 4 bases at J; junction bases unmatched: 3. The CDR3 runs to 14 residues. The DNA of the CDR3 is TGTGCCAGCAGTCCGACAGGGGGGAATCAGCCCCAGCATTTT. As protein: CASSPTGGNQPQHF.

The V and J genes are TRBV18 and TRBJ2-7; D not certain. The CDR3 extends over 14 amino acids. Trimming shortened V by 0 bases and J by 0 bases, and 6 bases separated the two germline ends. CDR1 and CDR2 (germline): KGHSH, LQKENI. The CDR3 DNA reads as TGTGCCAGCTCACCACCGTCACCCTCCTACGAGCAGTACTTC. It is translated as CASSPPSPSYEQYF.